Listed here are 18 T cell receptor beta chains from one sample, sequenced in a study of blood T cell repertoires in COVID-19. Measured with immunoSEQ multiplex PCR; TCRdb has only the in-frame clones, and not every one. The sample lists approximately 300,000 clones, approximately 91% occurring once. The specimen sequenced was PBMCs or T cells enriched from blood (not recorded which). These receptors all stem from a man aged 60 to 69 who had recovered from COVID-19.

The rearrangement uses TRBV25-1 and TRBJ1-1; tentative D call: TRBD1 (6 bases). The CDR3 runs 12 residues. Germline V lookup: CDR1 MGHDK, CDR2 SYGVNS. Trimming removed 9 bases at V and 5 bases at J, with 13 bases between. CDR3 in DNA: TGTGCCAGGGGGAGGGGGTTGACTGAAGCTTTCTTT. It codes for CARGRGLTEAFF.

This CDR3 reads CASTKPAGKYEQYF. CDR3 coding DNA: TGTGCCAGCACCAAACCGGCGGGCAAGTACGAGCAGTACTTC. J is TRBJ2-7 and V is TRBV7-2; perhaps TRBD2 as D (5 bases). The V gene lost 7 bases and the J gene lost 4 bases, with 17 bases spanning the gap. Germline CDR1 is SGHTA and CDR2 is FQGNSA. There are 14 residues in the CDR3.

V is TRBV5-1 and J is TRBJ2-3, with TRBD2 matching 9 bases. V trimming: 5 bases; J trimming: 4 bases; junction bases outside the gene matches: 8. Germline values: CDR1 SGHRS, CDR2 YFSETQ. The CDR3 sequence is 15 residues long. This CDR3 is CASRGSSGSADTQYF. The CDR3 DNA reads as TGCGCCAGCAGAGGGAGTAGCGGGAGCGCAGATACGCAGTATTTT.

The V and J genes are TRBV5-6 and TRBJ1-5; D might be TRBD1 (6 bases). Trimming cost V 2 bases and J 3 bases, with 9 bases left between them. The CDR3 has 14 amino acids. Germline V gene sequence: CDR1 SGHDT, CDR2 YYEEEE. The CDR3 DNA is TGTGCCAGCAGCTTACAGGGAATCAATCAGCCCCAGCATTTT. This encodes CASSLQGINQPQHF.

The CDR3 bases are TGTGCCAGCAGACCGGGACAGTTCTATGGCTACACCTTC. Translation gives CASRPGQFYGYTF. The chain employs TRBV28 and TRBJ1-2; 7 bases fit TRBD1. CDR3 length: 13 residues. The V segment lost 6 bases and the J segment 4 bases; nucleotides outside the gene matches: 5. Germline CDR1 MDHEN, CDR2 SYDVKM.

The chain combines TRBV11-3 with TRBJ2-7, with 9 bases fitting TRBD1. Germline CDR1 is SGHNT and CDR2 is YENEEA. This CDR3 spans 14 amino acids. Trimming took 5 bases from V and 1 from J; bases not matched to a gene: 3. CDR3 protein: CASSRGTGSYEQYF. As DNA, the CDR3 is TGTGCCAGCAGCAGGGGGACAGGGTCCTACGAGCAGTACTTC.

The CDR3 here is CASSMTSGSSYEQYF. CDR3 sequence (DNA): TGTGCCAGCTCGATGACTAGCGGGAGCTCCTACGAGCAGTACTTC. The V gene is TRBV18, the J gene TRBJ2-7; TRBD2 aligns across 12 bases. The J segment lost 0 bases and the V segment lost 6 bases, leaving 3 bases of the junction unmatched. The CDR3 spans 15 residues. Germline V gene data show CDR1 as KGHSH and CDR2 as LQKENI.

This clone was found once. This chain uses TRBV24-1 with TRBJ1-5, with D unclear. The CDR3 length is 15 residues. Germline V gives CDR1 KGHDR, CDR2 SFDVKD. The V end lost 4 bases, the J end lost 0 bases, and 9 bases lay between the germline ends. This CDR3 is CATSDRTDSNQPQHF. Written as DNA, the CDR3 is TGTGCCACCAGTGACAGGACTGATAGCAATCAGCCCCAGCATTTT.

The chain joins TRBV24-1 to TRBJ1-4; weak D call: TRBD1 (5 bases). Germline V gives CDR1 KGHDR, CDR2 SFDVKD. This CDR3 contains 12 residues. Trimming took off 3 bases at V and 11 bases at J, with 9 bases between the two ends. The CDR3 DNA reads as TGTGCCACCAGTGATGCAGGGAGGAAACTGTTTTTT. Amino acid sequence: CATSDAGRKLFF.

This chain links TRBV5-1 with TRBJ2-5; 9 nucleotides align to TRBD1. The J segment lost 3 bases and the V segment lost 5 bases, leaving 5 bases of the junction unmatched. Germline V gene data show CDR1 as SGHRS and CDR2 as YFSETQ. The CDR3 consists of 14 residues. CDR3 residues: CASSGWTGEETQYF. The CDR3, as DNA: TGCGCCAGCAGTGGGTGGACAGGGGAAGAGACCCAGTACTTC.

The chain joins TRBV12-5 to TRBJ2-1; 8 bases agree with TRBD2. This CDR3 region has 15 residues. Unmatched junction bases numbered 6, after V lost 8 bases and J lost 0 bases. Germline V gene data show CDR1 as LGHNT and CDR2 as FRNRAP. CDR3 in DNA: TGTGCTAGTAGACTTACTAGCGGCTCCTACAATGAGCAGTTCTTC. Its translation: CASRLTSGSYNEQFF.

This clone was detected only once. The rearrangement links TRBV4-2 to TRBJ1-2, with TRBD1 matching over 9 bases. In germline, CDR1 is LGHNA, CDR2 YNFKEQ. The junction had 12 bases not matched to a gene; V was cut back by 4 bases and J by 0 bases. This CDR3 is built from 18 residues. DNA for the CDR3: TGTGCCAGCAGCCGAGGACAGGGGTTTGAACTAGCTAACTATGGCTACACCTTC. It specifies CASSRGQGFELANYGYTF.

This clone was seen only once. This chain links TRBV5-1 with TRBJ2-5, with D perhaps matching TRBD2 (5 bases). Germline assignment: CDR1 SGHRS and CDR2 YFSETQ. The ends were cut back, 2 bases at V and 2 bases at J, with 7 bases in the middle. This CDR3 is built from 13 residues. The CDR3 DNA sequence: TGCGCCAGCAGCTTTCGGGGACAAGAGACCCAGTACTTC. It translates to CASSFRGQETQYF.

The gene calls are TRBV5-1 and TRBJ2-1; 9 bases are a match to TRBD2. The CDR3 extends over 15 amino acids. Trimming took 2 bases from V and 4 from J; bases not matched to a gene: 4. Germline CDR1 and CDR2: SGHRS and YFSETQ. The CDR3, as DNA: TGCGCCAGCAGCTTTAGCGGGAGTCTGTACAATGAGCAGTTCTTC. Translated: CASSFSGSLYNEQFF. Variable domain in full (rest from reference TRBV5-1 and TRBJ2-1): KAGVTQTPRYLIKTRGQQVTLSCSPISGHRSVSWYQQTPGQGLQFLFEYFSETQRNKGNFPGRFSGRQFSNSRSEMNVSTLELGDSALYLCASSFSGSLYNEQFFGPGTRLTVL.

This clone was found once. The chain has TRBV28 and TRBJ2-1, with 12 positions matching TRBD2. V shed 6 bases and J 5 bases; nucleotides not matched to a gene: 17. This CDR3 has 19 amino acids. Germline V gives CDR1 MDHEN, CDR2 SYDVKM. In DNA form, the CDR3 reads TGTGCCAGCAGCCCCATTACTAGCGGGAGGAGCCTCAGGGACAATGAGCAGTTCTTC. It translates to CASSPITSGRSLRDNEQFF.

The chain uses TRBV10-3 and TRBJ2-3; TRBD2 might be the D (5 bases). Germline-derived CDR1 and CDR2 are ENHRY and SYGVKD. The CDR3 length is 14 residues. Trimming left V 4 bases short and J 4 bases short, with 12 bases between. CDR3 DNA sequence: TGTGCCATCAGTGGGGCGGAGAGGGCAGATACGCAGTATTTT. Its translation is CAISGAERADTQYF.

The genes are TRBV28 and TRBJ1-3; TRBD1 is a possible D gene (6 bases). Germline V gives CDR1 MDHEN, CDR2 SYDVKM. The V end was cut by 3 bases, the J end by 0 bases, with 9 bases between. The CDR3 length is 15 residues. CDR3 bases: TGTGCCAGCAGTTTCTCCAGGGGCTCTGGAAACACCATATATTTT. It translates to CASSFSRGSGNTIYF.

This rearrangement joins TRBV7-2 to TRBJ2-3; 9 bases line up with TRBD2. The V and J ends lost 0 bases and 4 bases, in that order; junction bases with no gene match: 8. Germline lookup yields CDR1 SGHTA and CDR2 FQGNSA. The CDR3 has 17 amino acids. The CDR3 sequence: CASSLAWASGNADTQYF. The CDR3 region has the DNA TGTGCCAGCAGCTTAGCGTGGGCTAGCGGGAATGCAGATACGCAGTATTTT.